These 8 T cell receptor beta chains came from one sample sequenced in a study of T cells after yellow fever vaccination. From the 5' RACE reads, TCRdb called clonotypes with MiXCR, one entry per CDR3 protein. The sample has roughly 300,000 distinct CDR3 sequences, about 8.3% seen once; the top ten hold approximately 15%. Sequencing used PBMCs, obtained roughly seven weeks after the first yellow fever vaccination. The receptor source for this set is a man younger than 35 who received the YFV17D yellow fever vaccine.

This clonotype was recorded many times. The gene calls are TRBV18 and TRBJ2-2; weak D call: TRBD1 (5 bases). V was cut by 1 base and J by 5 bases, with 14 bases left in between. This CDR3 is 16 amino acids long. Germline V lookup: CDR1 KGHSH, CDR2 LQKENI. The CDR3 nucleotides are TGTGCCAGCTCACCACTCCCGACAGTGTCGACCGGGGAGCTGTTTTTT. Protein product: CASSPLPTVSTGELFF. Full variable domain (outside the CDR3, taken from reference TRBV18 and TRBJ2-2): NAGVMQNPRHLVRRRGQEARLRCSPMKGHSHVYWYRQLPEEGLKFMVYLQKENIIDESGMPKERFSAEFPKEGPSILRIQQVVRGDSAAYFCASSPLPTVSTGELFFGEGSRLTVL.

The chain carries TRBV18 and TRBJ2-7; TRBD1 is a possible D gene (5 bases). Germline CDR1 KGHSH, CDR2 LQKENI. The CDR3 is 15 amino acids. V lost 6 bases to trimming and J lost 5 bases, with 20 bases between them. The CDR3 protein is CASSTRPAIGDEQYF. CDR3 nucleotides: TGTGCCAGCTCCACTCGCCCAGCAATAGGGGACGAGCAGTACTTC. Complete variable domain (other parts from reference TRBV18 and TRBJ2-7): NAGVMQNPRHLVRRRGQEARLRCSPMKGHSHVYWYRQLPEEGLKFMVYLQKENIIDESGMPKERFSAEFPKEGPSILRIQQVVRGDSAAYFCASSTRPAIGDEQYFGPGTRLTVT.

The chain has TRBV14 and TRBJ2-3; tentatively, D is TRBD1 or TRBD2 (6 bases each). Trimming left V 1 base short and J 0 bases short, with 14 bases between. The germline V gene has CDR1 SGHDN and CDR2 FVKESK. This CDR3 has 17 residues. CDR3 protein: CASSQVGGGTSTDTQYF. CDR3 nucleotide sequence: TGTGCCAGCAGCCAAGTAGGAGGGGGGACTAGCACAGATACGCAGTATTTT. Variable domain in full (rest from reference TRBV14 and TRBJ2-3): EAGVTQFPSHSVIEKGQTVTLRCDPISGHDNLYWYRRVMGKEIKFLLHFVKESKQDESGMPNNRFLAERTGGTYSTLKVQPAELEDSGVYFCASSQVGGGTSTDTQYFGPGTRLTVL.

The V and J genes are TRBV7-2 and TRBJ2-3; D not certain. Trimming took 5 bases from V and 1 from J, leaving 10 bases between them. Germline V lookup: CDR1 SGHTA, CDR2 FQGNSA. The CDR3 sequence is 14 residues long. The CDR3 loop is CASSPLVGTDTQYF. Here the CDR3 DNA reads TGTGCCAGCAGCCCACTGGTAGGCACAGATACGCAGTATTTT.

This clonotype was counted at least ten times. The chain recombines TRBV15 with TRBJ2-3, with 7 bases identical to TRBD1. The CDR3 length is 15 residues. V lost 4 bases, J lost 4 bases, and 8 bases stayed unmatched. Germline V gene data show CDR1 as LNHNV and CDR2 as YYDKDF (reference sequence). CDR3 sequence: CATSKQHRGPDTQYF. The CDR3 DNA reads TGTGCCACCAGCAAGCAGCACAGGGGCCCAGATACGCAGTATTTT.

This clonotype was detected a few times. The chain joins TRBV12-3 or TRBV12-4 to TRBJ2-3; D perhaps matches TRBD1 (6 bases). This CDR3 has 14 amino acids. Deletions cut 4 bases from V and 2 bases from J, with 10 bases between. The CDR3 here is CASSWTETTDTQYF. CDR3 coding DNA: TGTGCCAGCAGTTGGACAGAAACCACAGATACGCAGTATTTT.

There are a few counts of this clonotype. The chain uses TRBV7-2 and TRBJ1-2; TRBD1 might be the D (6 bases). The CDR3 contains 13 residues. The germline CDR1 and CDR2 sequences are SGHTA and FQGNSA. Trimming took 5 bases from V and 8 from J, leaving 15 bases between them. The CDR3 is CASSTQGIRGYTF. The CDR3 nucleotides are TGTGCCAGCAGCACCCAGGGGATAAGGGGCTACACCTTC.

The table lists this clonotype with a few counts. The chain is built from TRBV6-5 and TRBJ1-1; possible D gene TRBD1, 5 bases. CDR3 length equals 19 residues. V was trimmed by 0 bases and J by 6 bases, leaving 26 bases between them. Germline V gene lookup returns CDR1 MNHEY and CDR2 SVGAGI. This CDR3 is CASSYSGPFFGVDGAEAFF. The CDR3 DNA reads TGTGCCAGCAGTTACTCGGGGCCTTTTTTTGGGGTGGATGGAGCTGAAGCTTTCTTT.